The 9 T cell receptor beta chains presented below share a single source sample, sequenced in a study of shared clonotypes between healthy human individuals. As defined, naive CD8 cells were CD45RO-negative and positively selected for CCR7, with terminally differentiated effector memory CD45RA+ cells excluded. The protocol was immunoSEQ multiplex PCR, while the TCRdb copy is restricted to in-frame clones and leaves out a portion. Here the sample spans around 2,000,000 clones, about 95% being singletons. The sequenced material came from naive CD8+ T cells sorted from blood. These receptors were taken from a man between 18 and 29 years old in good health.

CDR3 protein: CASSLTGQGAYGYTF. In DNA, the CDR3 is TGTGCCAGCAGCTTAACAGGCCAGGGGGCCTATGGCTACACCTTC. The V call is TRBV7-9, the J call TRBJ1-2, with 8 bases lining up with TRBD1. The CDR3 is made up of 15 amino acids. CDR1 is SEHNR, CDR2 FQNEAQ, per germline (reference sequence). J gave up 4 bases and V 2 bases, and 6 bases lay outside the gene matches.

V and J are TRBV5-6 and TRBJ2-1; 9 bases match TRBD2. Trimming removed 2 bases from V and 3 bases from J; junction bases left unmatched: 6. This CDR3 is built from 16 residues. Germline-derived CDR1 and CDR2 are SGHDT and YYEEEE. The CDR3 nucleotides are TGTGCCAGCAGCTTTTCCCTAGCGGGGATCTACAATGAGCAGTTCTTC. Its translation is CASSFSLAGIYNEQFF.

This CDR3 reads CASSQVSGNTDTQYF. CDR3 in DNA: TGCGCCAGCAGCCAAGTTTCGGGAAACACAGATACGCAGTATTTT. The chain links TRBV4-1 to TRBJ2-3; tentatively, D is TRBD2 (5 bases). The CDR3 loop spans 15 amino acids. Trimming shortened V by 1 base and J by 2 bases, and 10 bases separated the two germline ends. Germline values: CDR1 MGHRA, CDR2 YSYEKL.

This clone was recorded once. V and J are TRBV29-1 and TRBJ2-7; 10 nucleotides match TRBD2. From germline, CDR1 is SQVTM and CDR2 ANQGSEA. Unmatched junction bases numbered 12, after V lost 4 bases and J lost 6 bases. This CDR3 is built from 15 residues. For the CDR3, the DNA is TGCAGCGTTGCAGTCACGTCTAGCGGGAGTTTCGAGCAGTACTTC. Its translation: CSVAVTSSGSFEQYF.

Written as DNA, the CDR3 is TGTGCCAGCAGCTCGGCCGGGACTAGCGTATCAGATACGCAGTATTTT. Protein product: CASSSAGTSVSDTQYF. V usage is TRBV7-3 and J usage is TRBJ2-3, with 10 bases lining up with TRBD2. Germline loops: CDR1 SGHTA, CDR2 FQGTGA. With 4 bases clipped from V and 4 bases from J, the junction kept 8 bases outside the gene matches. This CDR3 region has 16 residues.

This sequence joins TRBV11-3 and TRBJ2-3; perhaps TRBD1 as D (6 bases). From germline, CDR1 is SGHNT and CDR2 YENEEA. Trimming removed 0 bases at V and 2 bases at J, with 18 bases between. The CDR3 contains 18 residues. The CDR3 loop reads CASSLEGSGTQVTDTQYF. The CDR3 coding sequence is TGTGCCAGCAGCTTAGAAGGCTCCGGGACACAAGTCACAGATACGCAGTATTTT.

The gene calls are TRBV4-3 and TRBJ2-3; D may correspond to TRBD1 or TRBD2 (6 bases each). This CDR3 has 14 amino acids. Looked up from germline, CDR1 is LGHNA and CDR2 is YSLEER. V lost 2 bases, J lost 6 bases, and 12 bases lay in between. The CDR3 sequence is CASSQLTGGDTQYF. The CDR3, as DNA: TGCGCCAGCAGCCAACTGACAGGAGGGGATACGCAGTATTTT.

The CDR3 nucleotides are TGCAGCGTTGGTGGGGCAGCGACTGAAGCTTTCTTT. Its protein is CSVGGAATEAFF. The chain uses TRBV29-1 and TRBJ1-1; possible D gene TRBD1, 5 bases. The germline gives CDR1 SQVTM, CDR2 ANQGSEA. V was cut by 4 bases and J by 5 bases, with 11 bases left in between. This CDR3 is built from 12 residues.

The V call is TRBV7-9, the J call TRBJ1-1, with 10 positions matching TRBD1. This CDR3 is built from 16 residues. Looked up from germline, CDR1 is SEHNR and CDR2 is FQNEAQ (reference sequence). Unmatched junction bases numbered 7, after V lost 5 bases and J lost 1 base. CDR3 DNA: TGTGCCAGCAGCGAAGGGACAGGGGCTACGAACACTGAAGCTTTCTTT. It codes for CASSEGTGATNTEAFF. Complete variable domain (other parts from reference TRBV7-9 and TRBJ1-1): DTGVSQNPRHKITKRGQNVTFRCDPISEHNRLYWYRQTLGQGPEFLTYFQNEAQLEKSRLLSDRFSAERPKGSFSTLEIQRTEQGDSAMYLCASSEGTGATNTEAFFGQGTRLTVV.